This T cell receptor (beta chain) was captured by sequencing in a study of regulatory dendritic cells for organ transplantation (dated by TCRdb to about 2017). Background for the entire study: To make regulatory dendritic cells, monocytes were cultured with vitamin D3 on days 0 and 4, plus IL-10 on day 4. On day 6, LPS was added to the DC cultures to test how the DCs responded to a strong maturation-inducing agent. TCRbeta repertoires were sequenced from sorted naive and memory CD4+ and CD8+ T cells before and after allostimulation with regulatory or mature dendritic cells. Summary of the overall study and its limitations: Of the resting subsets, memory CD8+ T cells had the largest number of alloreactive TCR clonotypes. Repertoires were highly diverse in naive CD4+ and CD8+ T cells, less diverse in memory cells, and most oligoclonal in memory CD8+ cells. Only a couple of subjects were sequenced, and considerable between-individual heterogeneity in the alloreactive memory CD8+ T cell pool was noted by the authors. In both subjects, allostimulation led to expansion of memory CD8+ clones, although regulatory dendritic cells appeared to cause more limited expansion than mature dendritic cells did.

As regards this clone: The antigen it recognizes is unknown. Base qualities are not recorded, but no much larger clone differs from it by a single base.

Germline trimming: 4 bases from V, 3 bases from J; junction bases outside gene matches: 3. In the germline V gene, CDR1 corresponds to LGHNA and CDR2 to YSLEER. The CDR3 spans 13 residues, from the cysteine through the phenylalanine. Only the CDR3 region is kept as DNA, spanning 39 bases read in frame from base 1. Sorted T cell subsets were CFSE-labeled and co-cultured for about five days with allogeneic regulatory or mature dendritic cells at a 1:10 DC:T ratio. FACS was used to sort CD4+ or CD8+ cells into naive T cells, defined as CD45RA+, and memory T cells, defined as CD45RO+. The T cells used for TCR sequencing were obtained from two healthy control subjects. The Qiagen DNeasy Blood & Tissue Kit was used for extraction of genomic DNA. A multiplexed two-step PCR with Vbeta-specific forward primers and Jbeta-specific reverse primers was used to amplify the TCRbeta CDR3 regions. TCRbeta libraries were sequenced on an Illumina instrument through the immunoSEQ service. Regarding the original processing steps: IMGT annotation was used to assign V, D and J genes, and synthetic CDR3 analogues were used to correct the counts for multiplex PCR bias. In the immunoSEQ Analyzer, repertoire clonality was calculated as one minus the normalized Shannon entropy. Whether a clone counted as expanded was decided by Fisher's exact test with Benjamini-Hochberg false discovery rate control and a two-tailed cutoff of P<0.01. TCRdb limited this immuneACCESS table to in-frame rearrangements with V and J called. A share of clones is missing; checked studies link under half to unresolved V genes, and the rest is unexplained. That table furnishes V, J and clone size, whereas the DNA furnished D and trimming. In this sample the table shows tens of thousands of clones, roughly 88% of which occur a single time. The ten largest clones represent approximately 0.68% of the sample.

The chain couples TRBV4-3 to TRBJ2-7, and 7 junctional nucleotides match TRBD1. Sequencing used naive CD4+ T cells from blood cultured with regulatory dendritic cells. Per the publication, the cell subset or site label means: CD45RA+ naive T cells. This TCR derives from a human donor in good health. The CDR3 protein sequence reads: CASSPGTDYEQYF. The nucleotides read TGCGCCAGCAGCCCCGGGACAGACTACGAGCAGTACTTC.